A single T cell receptor beta chain is shown here with its context. Its specific antigen is unknown. No per-base quality is available; no much larger clone lies one base away. These data are taken from a study of T cell responses to AZD1222 COVID-19 vaccine (dated by TCRdb to the early 2020s). The study in broad terms: A total of about 230 trial participants underwent TCR sequencing, of whom around 200 received two doses of AZD1222 and some 26 received two doses of the MenACWY control vaccine. Trial participants were enrolled into age subgroups of 18-55, 56-69 and 70-plus years, which contained 148, 28 and 57 TCR-sequenced participants, respectively. Beyond this particular receptor, the publication reports: The vaccine-associated CD4 TCRs covered the entire spike protein, and the dominant responses fell in regions 160-218 and 743-854. Conclusions about previously exposed vaccinees are limited because only a handful of AZD1222 recipients were SARS-CoV-2 seropositive at baseline. The 56-69-year group was small, and its depth increase did not reach significance, likely because of low power. Epitopes outside the regions mutated in the B.1.351 and B.1.1.7 variants were reportedly recognized by nearly half of the unique spike-specific TCRs. Because no samples from the day 14 peak response were available, repertoires could be characterized only after the peak T cell response. Participants were mostly white British, with more females than males. The authors suggested clonal diversity may have been underestimated. After two AZD1222 doses, both the breadth and the depth of spike-specific TCRs were significantly higher than at day 0 and than in MenACWY recipients.

The sample's time point label is to be understood as: about 28 days (+/-7) after the second vaccine dose. AZD1222 recipients whose second dose came at about 4 weeks and those whose second dose came at about 12 weeks were combined into one group, since spike-specific TCR depth and breadth did not differ between the two schedules. Vaccinee samples were obtained from the UK trials COV001 and COV002, which included a single-blind randomized controlled phase 2/3 trial of AZD1222 (ChAdOx1 nCoV-19) in healthy adults. Trial participant PBMC samples were collected at day 0 and day 28 after the second dose for TCRbeta chain sequencing. The germline V gene encodes CDR1 LNHDA and CDR2 SQIVND (reference sequence). The CDR3 starts with the cysteine, ends with the phenylalanine, and has 15 residues. CDR3 DNA only is kept here, 45 bases in frame from base 1. Trimming removed 6 bases from V and 3 bases from J, leaving 16 bases between the germline ends.

The CDR3 regions of human TCRbeta chains were analyzed by immunosequencing. Per the original workflow: Repertoire TCRs were checked for matches against a reference library of SARS-CoV-2-specific TCRs that had been generated using the MIRA antigen-specificity platform. Breadth was defined as the fraction of unique TCRs that were SARS-CoV-2-associated, and depth was defined as the fraction of total T cells that were SARS-CoV-2-associated. Using the MIRA data, each spike-specific TCR was assigned both to the spike region to which the TCR was reactive and to a CD4 or CD8 class. Log10-transformed breadth and depth values were compared by one-way ANOVA with Sidak's multiple comparisons tests. Held by TCRdb, this immuneACCESS table contains in-frame sequences only and omits some clones. Under half of the omission traces to an unresolved V gene where checked; the cause of the rest is unknown. V and J calls and clone size are copied from that table; D and trimming were computed from the DNA. The sample contains some 100,000 clones, approximately 90% of them found a single time. The biggest ten clones account for 2.5% of the sample.

The sample here was peripheral blood, taken 28 days after the second AZD1222 dose. The rearranged segments are TRBV19 and TRBJ2-3; the D segment may tentatively be TRBD1 or TRBD2, each giving 5 matched bases. The receptor comes from an adult who received the AZD1222 COVID-19 vaccine. The sequence in DNA is TGTGCCAGTAGGAAAACGGGACGATTGACAGATACGCAGTATTTT. Translated, it reads CASRKTGRLTDTQYF.